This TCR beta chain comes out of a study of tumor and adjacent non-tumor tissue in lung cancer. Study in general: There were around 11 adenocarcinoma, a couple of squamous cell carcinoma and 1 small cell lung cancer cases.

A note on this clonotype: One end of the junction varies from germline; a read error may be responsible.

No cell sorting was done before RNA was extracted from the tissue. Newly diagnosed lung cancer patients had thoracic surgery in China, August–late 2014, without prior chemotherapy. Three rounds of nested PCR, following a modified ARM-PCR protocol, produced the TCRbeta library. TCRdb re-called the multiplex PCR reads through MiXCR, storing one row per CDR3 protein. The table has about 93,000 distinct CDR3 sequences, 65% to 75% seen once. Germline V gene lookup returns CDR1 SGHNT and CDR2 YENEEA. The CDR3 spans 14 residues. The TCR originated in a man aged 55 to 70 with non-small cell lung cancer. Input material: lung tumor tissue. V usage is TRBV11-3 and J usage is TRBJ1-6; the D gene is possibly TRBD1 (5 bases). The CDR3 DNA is TGTGTCAGCAGCCCTGGGACTGATAATTCACACCTCCACTTT. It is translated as CVSSPGTDNSHLHF.